This T cell receptor beta chain stems from a study of shared clonotypes between healthy human individuals. TCRdb's copy holds only in-frame clones and misses some; the assay was immunoSEQ multiplex PCR. The sample consists of roughly 680,000 clones, over 55% of them appearing once. The CDR3 spans 11 residues. V was cut by 6 bases and J by 4 bases, with 6 bases left in between. Germline V gene sequence: CDR1 SNHLY, CDR2 FYNNEI. All donors were Caucasian adults living in Nashville, Tennessee. This chain links TRBV2 with TRBJ1-2; D unresolved. The sequenced sample was memory CD4+ T cells sorted from blood. Subset described: CD45RA-negative fraction. This receptor was obtained from a woman in her 30s in good health. The CDR3 region has the DNA TGTGCCAGCAGACTTGGCTATGGCTACACCTTC. Protein: CASRLGYGYTF.